This T cell receptor (beta chain) was sequenced in a study of technical replicates of blood from a handful of donors. Method: immunoSEQ multiplex PCR; TCRdb's copy keeps in-frame clones and lacks some. The data hold roughly 68,000 clones, with approximately 90% observed a single time. V lost 5 bases and J lost 6, with 10 bases in between. Per the germline V gene, CDR1 is MGHRA and CDR2 is YSYEKL. The CDR3 runs to 13 residues. Sequencing was performed on PBMCs. This chain connects TRBV4-1 to TRBJ2-2; D remains unclear. The TCR originated in a human donor in good health. Some clones in this sample may be carry-over from other donors' samples. The CDR3 is CASSALIPGELFF. CDR3 DNA: TGCGCCAGCAGCGCGCTGATACCCGGGGAGCTGTTTTTT.